The entry that follows covers one T cell receptor beta chain sequence. Its antigen is currently unknown. CD45RO negativity and positive selection for CCR7 defined naive CD8 cells, a population that excluded terminally differentiated effector memory CD45RA+ cells. Germline CDR1 and CDR2: SGHAT and FQDESV (reference sequence). CDR3 length equals 14 residues. Trimming at V came to 5 bases and at J to 3 bases, leaving 1 base not matched to a gene. This record belongs to a study of shared clonotypes between healthy human individuals. General study findings and limits: Several donors shared 4.5% to 6.5% of their naive CD4 clonotypes.

Each subset's genomic DNA was split evenly across several immunoSEQ plates. Some clones are missing from TCRdb's copy, which holds only in-frame ones; the method was immunoSEQ multiplex PCR. The table records 2 million to 2.5 million clones, 85% to 95% of them present only once. The sequence came from a man younger than 30 in good health. Some clones in this sample may be carry-over from other donors' samples. V usage is TRBV11-1 and J usage is TRBJ2-1; 10 bases align to TRBD1. Sequenced: naive CD8+ T cells from PBMCs. The CDR3 DNA sequence: TGTGCCAGCAGCAGGACAGGGGGCTACAATGAGCAGTTCTTC. Its protein product is CASSRTGGYNEQFF.